This entry concerns a single T cell receptor (beta chain). Antigen specificity is unknown. Per the germline V gene, CDR1 is SNHLY and CDR2 is FYNNEI. The CDR3 runs 16 residues. After removal of 5 bases from V and 1 base from J, the junction contained 3 bases not matched to a gene. The record originates from a study of OX40 agonist ivuxolimab in advanced cancers. Background on the study: Ivuxolimab is an agonistic anti-OX40 (CD134) antibody, and patients were treated with it.

Profiling relied on immunoSEQ multiplex PCR, and the TCRdb table lists in-frame clones only, not all of them. The sample lists more than 25,000 clones, roughly 91% occurring once. General study results and limits: The expanded peripheral T cells' antigen specificity was not determined. Averaged across samples, CD8+ T cells carried more expanded clones than CD4+ did. Compared with others, partial responders at 0.1-3.0 mg/kg displayed clonal expansion among the lowest.

The chain uses TRBV2 and TRBJ2-2; TRBD2 aligns across 11 bases. The sequences come from CD4+ or CD8+ T cells sorted from blood, collected in a trial of the OX40 agonist ivuxolimab. The sequence was obtained from an adult with an advanced solid tumor such as melanoma, head and neck, liver or kidney cancer. This chain's CDR3 is CASSRLAGRNTGELFF. The CDR3 DNA is TGTGCCAGCAGTCGACTAGCGGGGCGGAACACCGGGGAGCTGTTTTTT.